This TCR beta chain was retrieved from a study of read filtering for tumor transcriptome and immune sequencing. From approximately 430 ng of RNA, a library with molecular barcoded alpha/delta and beta/gamma adaptors was made. Each CDR3 protein is one row after TCRdb ran MiXCR on the reads. The sample has about 38,000 distinct CDR3 sequences; 12% to 15% are singletons. This clonotype has at least ten counts. The CDR3 sequence is 12 residues long. Per germline, CDR1 SNHLY and CDR2 FYNNEI. After removal of 5 bases from V and 11 bases from J, the junction contained 1 base not matched to a gene. At the time of active disease, bone marrow was collected from every patient.

The material sequenced was a population of CD138-negative cells sorted from bone marrow. The rearrangement links TRBV2 to TRBJ1-6; TRBD1 matches at 9 bases. This receptor was identified in a donor aged 40 or older with multiple myeloma. CDR3 in amino acids: CASSRQGAPLHF. The DNA of the CDR3 is TGTGCCAGCAGTAGACAGGGGGCACCCCTCCACTTT.